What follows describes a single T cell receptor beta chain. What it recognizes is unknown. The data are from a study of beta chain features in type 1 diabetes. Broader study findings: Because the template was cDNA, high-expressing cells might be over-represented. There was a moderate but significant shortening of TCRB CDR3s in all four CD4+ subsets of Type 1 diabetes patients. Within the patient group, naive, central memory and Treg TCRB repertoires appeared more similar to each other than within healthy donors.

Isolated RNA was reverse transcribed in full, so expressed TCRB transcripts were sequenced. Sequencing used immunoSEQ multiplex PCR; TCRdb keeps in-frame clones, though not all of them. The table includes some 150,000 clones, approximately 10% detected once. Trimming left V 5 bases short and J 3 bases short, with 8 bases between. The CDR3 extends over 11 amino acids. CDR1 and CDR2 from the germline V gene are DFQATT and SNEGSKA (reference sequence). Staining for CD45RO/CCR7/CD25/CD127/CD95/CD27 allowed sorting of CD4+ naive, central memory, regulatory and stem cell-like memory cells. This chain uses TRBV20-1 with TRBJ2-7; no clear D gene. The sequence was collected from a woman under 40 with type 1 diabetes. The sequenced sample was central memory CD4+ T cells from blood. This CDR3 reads CSAGDNYEQYF. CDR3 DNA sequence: TGCAGTGCTGGTGACAACTACGAGCAGTACTTC.